This T cell receptor beta chain was retrieved from a study of vaccination and CD4 T cells after COVID-19. Study at large: The peptides that stimulated the cells were overlapping spike peptides from SARS-CoV-2, HCoV-NL63, HCoV-OC43 and HCoV-229E. Treatment of control cultures consisted of a CEFX pool, an HIV-1 Nef pool, or no peptide.

On this clonotype: As yet, its antigen is unknown.

The germline CDR1 and CDR2 sequences are MNHEY and SVGAGI. The J segment lost 3 bases and the V segment lost 2 bases, leaving 1 base of the junction unmatched. CDR3 length equals 13 residues. Regarding treatment: roughly 11-day PBMC culture with coronavirus spike peptide pools or control peptides (ViraFEST assay). Antigen-specific T cells were expanded with peptide pools by ViraFEST, and TCRs were then sequenced. Sequencing of the DNA from cultured CD4+ T cells was carried out with the Oncomine TCR Beta short-read assay. TCRdb fed the PCR reads into MiXCR, producing one record per CDR3 protein. The profile shows tens of thousands of distinct CDR3 sequences, less than 75% of them singletons.

This rearrangement joins TRBV6-5 to TRBJ2-7; 7 bases are a match to TRBD1. This sequence originates from a human donor who had recovered from COVID-19. Sequences were obtained from CD4+ T cells from blood, cultured in vitro. The CDR3 DNA is TGTGCCAGCAGTTACAGACAGGGCTACGAGCAGTACTTC. Amino acid sequence: CASSYRQGYEQYF.